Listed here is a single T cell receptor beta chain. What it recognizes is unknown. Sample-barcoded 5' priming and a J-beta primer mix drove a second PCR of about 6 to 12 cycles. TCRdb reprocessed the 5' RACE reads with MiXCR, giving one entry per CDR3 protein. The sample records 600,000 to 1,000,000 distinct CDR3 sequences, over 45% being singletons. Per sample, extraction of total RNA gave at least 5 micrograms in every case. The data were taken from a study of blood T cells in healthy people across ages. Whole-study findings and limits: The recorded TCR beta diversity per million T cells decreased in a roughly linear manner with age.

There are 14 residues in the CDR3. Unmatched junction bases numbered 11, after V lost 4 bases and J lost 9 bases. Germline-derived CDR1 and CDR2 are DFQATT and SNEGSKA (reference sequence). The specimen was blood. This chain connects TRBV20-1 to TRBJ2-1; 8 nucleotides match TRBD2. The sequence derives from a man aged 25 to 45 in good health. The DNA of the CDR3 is TGCAGTGCTACTCTGGCGGGGGGCGGGAGTGAGCAGTTCTTC. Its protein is CSATLAGGGSEQFF.